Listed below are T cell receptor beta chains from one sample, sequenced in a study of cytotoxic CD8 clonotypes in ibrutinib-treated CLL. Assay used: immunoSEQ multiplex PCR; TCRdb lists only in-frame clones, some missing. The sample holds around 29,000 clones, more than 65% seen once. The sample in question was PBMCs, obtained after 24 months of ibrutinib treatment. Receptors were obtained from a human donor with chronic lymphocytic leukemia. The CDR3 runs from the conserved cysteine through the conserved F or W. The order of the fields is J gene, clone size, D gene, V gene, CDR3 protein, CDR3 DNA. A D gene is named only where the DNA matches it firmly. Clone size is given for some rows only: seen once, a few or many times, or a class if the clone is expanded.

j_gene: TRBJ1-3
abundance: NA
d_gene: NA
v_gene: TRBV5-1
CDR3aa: CASSLGQASGNTIYF
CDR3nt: TGCGCCAGCAGCTTGGGACAGGCCTCTGGAAACACCATATATTTT

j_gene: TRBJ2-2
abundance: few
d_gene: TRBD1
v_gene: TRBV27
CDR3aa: CASSVRPGGSTGELFF
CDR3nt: TGTGCCAGCAGTGTAAGACCAGGGGGTAGCACCGGGGAGCTGTTTTTT

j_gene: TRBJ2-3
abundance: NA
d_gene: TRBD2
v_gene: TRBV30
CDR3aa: CAWIGLAGALYF
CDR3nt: TGTGCCTGGATTGGACTAGCGGGGGCCTTGTATTTT

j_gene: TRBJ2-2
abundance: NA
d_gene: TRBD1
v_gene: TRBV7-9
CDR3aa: CASSLPLGQGTGELFF
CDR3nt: TGTGCCAGCAGCTTACCCCTGGGACAGGGTACCGGGGAGCTGTTTTTT

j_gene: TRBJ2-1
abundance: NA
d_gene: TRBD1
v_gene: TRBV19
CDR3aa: CASSIRQGSYNEQFF
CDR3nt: TGTGCCAGTAGTATCCGACAGGGGTCGTACAATGAGCAGTTCTTC

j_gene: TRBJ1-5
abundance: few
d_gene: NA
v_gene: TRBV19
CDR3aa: CASSQLYQPQHF
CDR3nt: TGTGCCAGTAGTCAATTATATCAGCCCCAGCATTTT

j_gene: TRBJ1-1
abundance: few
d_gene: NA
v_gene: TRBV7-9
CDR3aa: CASSPSTVTEAFF
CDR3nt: TGTGCCAGCAGCCCCAGTACAGTCACTGAAGCTTTCTTT

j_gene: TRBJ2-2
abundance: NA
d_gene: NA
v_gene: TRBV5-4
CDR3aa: CASSLAQKNTGELFF
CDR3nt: TGTGCCAGCAGCTTGGCACAGAAGAACACCGGGGAGCTGTTTTTT

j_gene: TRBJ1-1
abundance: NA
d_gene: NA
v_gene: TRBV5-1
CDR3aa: CASSQGGTEAFF
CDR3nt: TGCGCCAGCAGCCAGGGAGGGACTGAAGCTTTCTTT

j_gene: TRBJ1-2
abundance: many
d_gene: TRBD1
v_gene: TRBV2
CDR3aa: CASSETFGRGVVSYGYTF
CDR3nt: TGTGCCAGCAGTGAAACGTTCGGCAGGGGGGTTGTTAGCTATGGCTACACCTTC

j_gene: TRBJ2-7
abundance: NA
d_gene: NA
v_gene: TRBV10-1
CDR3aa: CASSDRGTSYEQYF
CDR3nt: TGCGCCAGCAGTGACCGGGGGACCTCCTACGAGCAGTACTTC

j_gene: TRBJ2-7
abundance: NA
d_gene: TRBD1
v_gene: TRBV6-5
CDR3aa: CASSYSRTGLYEQYF
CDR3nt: TGTGCCAGCAGTTACTCGAGGACAGGGCTCTACGAGCAGTACTTC

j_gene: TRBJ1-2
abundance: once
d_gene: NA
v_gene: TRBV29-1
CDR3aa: CSVRRGRDYGYTF
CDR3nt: TGCAGCGTTCGCCGGGGGCGCGACTATGGCTACACCTTC

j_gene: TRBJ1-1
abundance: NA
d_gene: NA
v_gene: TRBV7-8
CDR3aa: CASSLGWTEAFF
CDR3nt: TGTGCCAGCAGCTTAGGCTGGACTGAAGCTTTCTTT

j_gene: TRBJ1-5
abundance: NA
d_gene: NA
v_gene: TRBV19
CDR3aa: CASSLWGANSNQPQHF
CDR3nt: TGTGCCAGTAGCCTGTGGGGGGCAAATAGCAATCAGCCCCAGCATTTT

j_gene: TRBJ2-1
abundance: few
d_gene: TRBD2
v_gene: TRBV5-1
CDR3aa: CASSLGPAGTYNEQFF
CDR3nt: TGCGCCAGCAGCTTGGGTCCAGCGGGGACCTACAATGAGCAGTTCTTC

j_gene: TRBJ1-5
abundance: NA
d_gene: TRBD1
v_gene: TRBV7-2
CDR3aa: CASSTGQGSNQPQHF
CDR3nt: TGTGCCAGCAGCACCGGACAGGGCAGCAATCAGCCCCAGCATTTT

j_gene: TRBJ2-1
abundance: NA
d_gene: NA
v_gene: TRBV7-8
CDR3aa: CASSLAMISYNEQFF
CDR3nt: TGTGCCAGCAGCTTAGCCATGATCTCCTACAATGAGCAGTTCTTC

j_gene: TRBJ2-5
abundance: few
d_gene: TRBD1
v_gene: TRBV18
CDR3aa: CASSPLGQGKETQYF
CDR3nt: TGTGCCAGCTCACCACTGGGACAGGGGAAAGAGACCCAGTACTTC

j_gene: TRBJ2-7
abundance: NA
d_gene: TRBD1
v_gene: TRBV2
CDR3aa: CASSRTGLSYEQYF
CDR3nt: TGTGCCAGCAGCCGGACAGGGCTATCCTACGAGCAGTACTTC

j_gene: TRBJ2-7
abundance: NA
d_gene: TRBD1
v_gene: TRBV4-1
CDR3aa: CASSQVGTGPNEQYF
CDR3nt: TGCGCCAGCAGCCAAGTTGGGACAGGGCCCAACGAGCAGTACTTC

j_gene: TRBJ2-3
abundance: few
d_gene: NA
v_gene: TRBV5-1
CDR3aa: CASSGAFGLTDTQYF
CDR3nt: TGCGCCAGCAGCGGCGCCTTCGGCCTGACAGATACGCAGTATTTT

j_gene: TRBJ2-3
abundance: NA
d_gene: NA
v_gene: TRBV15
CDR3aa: CATSRDRTTDLDTQYF
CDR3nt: TGTGCCACCAGCAGAGATAGGACTACCGACTTGGATACGCAGTATTTT

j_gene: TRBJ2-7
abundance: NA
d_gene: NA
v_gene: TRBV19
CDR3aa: CATSEGWIYEQYF
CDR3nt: TGTGCAACCTCGGAGGGCTGGATCTACGAGCAGTACTTC

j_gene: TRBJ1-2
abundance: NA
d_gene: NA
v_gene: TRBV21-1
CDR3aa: CASSTRVRGGYTF
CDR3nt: TGTGCCAGCAGCACGCGGGTGCGCGGAGGCTACACCTTC

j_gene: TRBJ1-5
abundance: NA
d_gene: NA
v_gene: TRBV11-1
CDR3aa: CASSCLRGGVDQPQHF
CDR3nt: TGTGCCAGCAGCTGCTTGAGGGGGGGAGTAGACCAGCCCCAGCATTTT

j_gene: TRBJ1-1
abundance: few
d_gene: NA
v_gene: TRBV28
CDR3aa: CASSLLGETEAFF
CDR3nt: TGTGCCAGCAGTTTATTGGGGGAAACTGAAGCTTTCTTT

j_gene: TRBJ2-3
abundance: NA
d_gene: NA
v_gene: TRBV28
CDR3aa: CASIPGSRTDTQYF
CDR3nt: TGTGCCAGCATCCCGGGCAGCCGGACAGATACGCAGTATTTT

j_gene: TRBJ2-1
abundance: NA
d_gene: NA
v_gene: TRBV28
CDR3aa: CASRRDSFSYNEQFF
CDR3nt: TGTGCCAGCAGGCGGGACAGCTTCTCCTACAATGAGCAGTTCTTC

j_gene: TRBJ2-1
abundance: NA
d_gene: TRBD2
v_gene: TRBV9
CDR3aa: CASNKLEGLAELTYNEQFF
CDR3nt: TGTGCCAGCAACAAATTAGAGGGACTAGCGGAACTTACCTACAATGAGCAGTTCTTC

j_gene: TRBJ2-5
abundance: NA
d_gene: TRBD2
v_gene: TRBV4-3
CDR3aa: CASSQYWRSGGGGETQYF
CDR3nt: TGCGCCAGCAGCCAATACTGGCGTAGCGGGGGGGGAGGGGAGACCCAGTACTTC

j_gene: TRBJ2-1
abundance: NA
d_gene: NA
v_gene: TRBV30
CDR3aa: CAWTTVRNEQFF
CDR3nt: TGTGCCTGGACGACAGTCCGGAATGAGCAGTTCTTC

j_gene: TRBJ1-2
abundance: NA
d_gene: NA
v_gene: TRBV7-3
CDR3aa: CASSLTVGDGYTF
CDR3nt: TGTGCCAGCAGCTTAACTGTCGGGGATGGCTACACCTTC

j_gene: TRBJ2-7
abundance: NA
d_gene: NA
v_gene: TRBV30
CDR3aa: CAWGGPYEQYF
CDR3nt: TGTGCCTGGGGGGGTCCCTACGAGCAGTACTTC

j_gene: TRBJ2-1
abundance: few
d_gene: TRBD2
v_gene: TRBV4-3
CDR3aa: CASSDLRGNEQFF
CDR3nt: TGCGCCAGCAGCGATTTGCGGGGGAATGAGCAGTTCTTC

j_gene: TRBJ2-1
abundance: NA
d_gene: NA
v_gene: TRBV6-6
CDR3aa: CASSYSGPTYNEQFF
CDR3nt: TGTGCCAGCAGTTACAGTGGGCCTACCTACAATGAGCAGTTCTTC

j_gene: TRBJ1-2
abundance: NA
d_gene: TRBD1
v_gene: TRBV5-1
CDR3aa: CASSPGTGDWRTF
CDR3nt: TGCGCCAGCAGCCCAGGGACAGGGGATTGGCGCACCTTC

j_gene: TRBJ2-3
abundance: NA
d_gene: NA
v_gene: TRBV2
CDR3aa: CASSVEPSPTDTQYF
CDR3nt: TGTGCCAGCAGTGTTGAACCCTCCCCCACAGATACGCAGTATTTT

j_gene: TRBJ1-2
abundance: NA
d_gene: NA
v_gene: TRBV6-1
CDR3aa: CASSERVTGNYGYTF
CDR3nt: TGTGCCAGCAGTGAGCGGGTCACAGGGAACTATGGCTACACCTTC

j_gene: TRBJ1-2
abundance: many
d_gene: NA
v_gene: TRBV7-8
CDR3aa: CASSLDGSYGYTF
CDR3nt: TGTGCCAGCAGCTTAGATGGCAGCTATGGCTACACCTTC

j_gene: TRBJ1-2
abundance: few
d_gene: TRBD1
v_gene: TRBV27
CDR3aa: CASSLSGRGRGYTF
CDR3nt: TGTGCCAGCAGTTTATCAGGGAGGGGGCGAGGCTACACCTTC

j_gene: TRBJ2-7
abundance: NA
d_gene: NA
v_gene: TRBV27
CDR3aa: CASSKQGVHEQYF
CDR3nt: TGTGCCAGCAGTAAACAGGGTGTCCACGAGCAGTACTTC

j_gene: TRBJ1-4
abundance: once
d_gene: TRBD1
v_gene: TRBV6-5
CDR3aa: CASRRQGWREKLFF
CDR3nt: TGTGCCAGCAGAAGACAGGGTTGGAGGGAAAAACTGTTTTTT

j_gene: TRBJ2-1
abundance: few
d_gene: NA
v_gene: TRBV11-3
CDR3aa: CASSLRGTGGNEQFF
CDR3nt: TGTGCCAGCAGCTTGCGAGGGACGGGTGGGAATGAGCAGTTCTTC

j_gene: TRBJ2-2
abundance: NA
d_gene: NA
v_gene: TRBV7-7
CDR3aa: CASSARGLGTGELFF
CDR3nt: TGTGCTAGCAGCGCCCGGGGTCTAGGAACCGGGGAGCTGTTTTTT

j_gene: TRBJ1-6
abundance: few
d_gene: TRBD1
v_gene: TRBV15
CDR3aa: CATSLDRANSPLHF
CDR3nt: TGTGCCACCAGCTTAGACAGGGCCAATTCACCCCTCCACTTT

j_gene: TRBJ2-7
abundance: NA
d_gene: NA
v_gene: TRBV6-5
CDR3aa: CASSYPERRGSYEQYF
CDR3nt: TGTGCCAGCAGTTACCCGGAGAGGCGGGGATCCTACGAGCAGTACTTC

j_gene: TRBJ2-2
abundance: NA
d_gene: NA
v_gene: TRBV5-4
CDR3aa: CASSSQGRLEAGELFF
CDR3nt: TGTGCCAGCAGCTCTCAGGGGCGCTTGGAGGCCGGGGAGCTGTTTTTT

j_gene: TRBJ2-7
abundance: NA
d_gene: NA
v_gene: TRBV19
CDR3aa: CASSEAATGTYEQYF
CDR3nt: TGTGCCAGTAGTGAGGCTGCGACCGGGACCTACGAGCAGTACTTC

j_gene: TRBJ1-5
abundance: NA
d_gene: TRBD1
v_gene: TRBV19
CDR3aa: CASSMGQGPGYMSNQPQHF
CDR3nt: TGTGCCAGTAGTATGGGACAGGGGCCGGGATATATGAGCAATCAGCCCCAGCATTTT

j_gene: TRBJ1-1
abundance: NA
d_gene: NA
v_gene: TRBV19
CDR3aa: CASSIAYVGEAFF
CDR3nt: TGTGCCAGTAGTATCGCGTATGTGGGGGAAGCTTTCTTT

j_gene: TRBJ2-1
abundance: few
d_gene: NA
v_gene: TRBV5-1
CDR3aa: CASSLTDYNEQFF
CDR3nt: TGCGCCAGCAGCCTGACTGACTACAATGAGCAGTTCTTC

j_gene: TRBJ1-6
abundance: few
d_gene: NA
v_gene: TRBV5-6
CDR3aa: CASSLGGYSPLHF
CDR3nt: TGTGCCAGCAGCTTAGGGGGATATTCACCCCTCCACTTT

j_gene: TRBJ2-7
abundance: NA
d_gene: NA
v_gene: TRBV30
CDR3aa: CAWSVTGPLGEQYF
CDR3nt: TGTGCCTGGAGTGTAACAGGCCCTCTGGGCGAGCAGTACTTC

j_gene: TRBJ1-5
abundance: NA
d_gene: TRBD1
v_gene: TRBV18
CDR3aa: CASSPGRTGGQPQHF
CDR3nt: TGTGCCAGCTCACCAGGTAGAACAGGGGGGCAGCCCCAGCATTTT

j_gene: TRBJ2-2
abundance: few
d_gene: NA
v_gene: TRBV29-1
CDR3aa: CSVEDDETGELFF
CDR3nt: TGCAGCGTTGAAGATGACGAGACCGGGGAGCTGTTTTTT

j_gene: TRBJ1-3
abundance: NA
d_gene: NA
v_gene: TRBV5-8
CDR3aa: CASSQTPSSGNTIYF
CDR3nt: TGTGCCAGCAGCCAAACACCTAGCTCTGGAAACACCATATATTTT

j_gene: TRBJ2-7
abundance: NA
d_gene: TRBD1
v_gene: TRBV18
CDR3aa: CASSPRDRYPYEQYF
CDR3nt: TGTGCCAGCTCACCACGGGACAGATACCCCTACGAGCAGTACTTC

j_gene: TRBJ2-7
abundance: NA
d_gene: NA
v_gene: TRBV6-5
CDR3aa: CASSYVGGYEQYF
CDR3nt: TGTGCCAGCAGTTACGTCGGCGGATACGAGCAGTACTTC

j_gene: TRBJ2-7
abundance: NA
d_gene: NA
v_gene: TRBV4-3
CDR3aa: CASSQGYSGSVYEQYF
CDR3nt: TGCGCCAGCAGCCAAGGGTATTCAGGTTCCGTCTACGAGCAGTACTTC